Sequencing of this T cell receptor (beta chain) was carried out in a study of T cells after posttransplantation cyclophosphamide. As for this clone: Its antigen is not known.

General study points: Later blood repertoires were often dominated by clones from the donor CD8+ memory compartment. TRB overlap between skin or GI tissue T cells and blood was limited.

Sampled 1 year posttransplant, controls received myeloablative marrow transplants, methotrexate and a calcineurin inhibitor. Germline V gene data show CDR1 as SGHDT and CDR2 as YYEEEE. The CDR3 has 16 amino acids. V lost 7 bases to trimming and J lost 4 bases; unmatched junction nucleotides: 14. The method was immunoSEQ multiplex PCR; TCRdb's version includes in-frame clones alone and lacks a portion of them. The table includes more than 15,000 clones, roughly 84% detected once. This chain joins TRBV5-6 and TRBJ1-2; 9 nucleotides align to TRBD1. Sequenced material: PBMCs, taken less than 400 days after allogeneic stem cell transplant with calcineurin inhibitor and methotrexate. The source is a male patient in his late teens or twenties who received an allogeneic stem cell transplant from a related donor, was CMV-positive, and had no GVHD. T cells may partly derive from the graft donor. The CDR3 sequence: CASVQQGAHPSYGYTF. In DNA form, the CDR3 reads TGTGCCAGCGTTCAACAGGGGGCGCATCCTTCCTATGGCTACACCTTC.